A single sample gave rise to the 27 T cell receptor beta chains below, sequenced in a study of T-cell memory formation after mild COVID-19. TCRdb ran MiXCR on the 5' RACE reads and lists one entry per CDR3 protein. The repertoire has 50,000 to 75,000 distinct CDR3 sequences, about 10% of them found once; the top ten carry less than 1.5%. Sequencing used PBMCs or a T cell subset sorted from them (not recorded which). The receptor source for this set is a man between 18 and 35 years old who had mild COVID-19 (a few samples of this study predate the infection). Cell type and time point are not known.

This chain links TRBV9 with TRBJ1-2; TRBD1 matches 7 bases. This CDR3 has 16 residues. Trimming took 4 bases from V and 5 from J; bases not matched to a gene: 14. The germline V gene has CDR1 SGDLS and CDR2 YYNGEE. DNA for the CDR3: TGTGCCAGCAGCCAGGGACAGATCTCCGGGAAGTATGGCTACACCTTC. Protein: CASSQGQISGKYGYTF.

This clonotype was recorded a few times. V is TRBV5-1 and J is TRBJ2-5; D uncertain. The length of the CDR3 is 14 residues. Deletions cut 0 bases from V and 3 bases from J, with 9 bases between. CDR1 SGHRS and CDR2 YFSETQ come from the germline V gene. The CDR3 DNA sequence: TGCGCCAGCAGCTTGGGGACGGTTAAAGAGACCCAGTACTTC. As protein: CASSLGTVKETQYF. Using reference TRBV5-1 and TRBJ2-5 for the parts outside the CDR3, the full variable domain is KAGVTQTPRYLIKTRGQQVTLSCSPISGHRSVSWYQQTPGQGLQFLFEYFSETQRNKGNFPGRFSGRQFSNSRSEMNVSTLELGDSALYLCASSLGTVKETQYFGPGTRLLVL.

The chain recombines TRBV12-3 or TRBV12-4 with TRBJ1-6; TRBD1 matches 9 bases. This CDR3 spans 14 amino acids. Trimming cost V 6 bases and J 7 bases; bases outside gene matches: 4. The CDR3 region has the DNA TGTGCCAGCAGGGAGACAGGGGGAAATTCACCCCTCCACTTT. This sequence encodes CASRETGGNSPLHF.

This clonotype was seen at least ten times. The rearrangement joins TRBV4-1 to TRBJ2-7, with D unresolved. CDR1 and CDR2 (germline): MGHRA, YSYEKL. This CDR3 has 15 residues. V was clipped by 0 bases and J by 2 bases, with 11 bases between them. Written as DNA, the CDR3 is TGCGCCAGCAGCCAAGAGGAGTTGCGCACCTACGAGCAGTACGTC. Residues: CASSQEELRTYEQYV.

This clonotype has ten or more counts. The V gene is TRBV7-9, the J gene TRBJ2-1, with 10 positions matching TRBD2. This CDR3 is built from 16 residues. Per the germline V gene, CDR1 is SEHNR and CDR2 is FQNEAQ (reference sequence). Trimming took 4 bases from V and 10 from J; bases not matched to a gene: 13. The CDR3 nucleotides are TGTGCCAGCAGCTCCCGGTCCGTAGGACTAGCGGACGAGCAGTTCTTC. Translated: CASSSRSVGLADEQFF.

V and J are TRBV19 and TRBJ1-1, with unresolved D. The CDR3 runs 13 residues. V gave up 2 bases and J gave up 10 bases, with 14 bases separating them. The germline V gene encodes CDR1 LNHDA and CDR2 SQIVND (reference sequence). The CDR3 DNA reads TGTGCCAGTAGTATACAGTCTCGGACGGCAGCTTTCTTT. This encodes CASSIQSRTAAFF.

This clonotype was recorded many times. The V call is TRBV7-2, the J call TRBJ2-3; D remains ambiguous. Germline V gene sequence: CDR1 SGHTA, CDR2 FQGNSA. The CDR3 has 13 residues. Trimming removed 0 bases from V and 3 bases from J, with 4 bases in between. The DNA of the CDR3 is TGTGCCAGCAGCTTAGCGTTTACAGATACGCAGTATTTT. Protein product: CASSLAFTDTQYF.

This clonotype was detected ten times or more. The chain has TRBV4-2 and TRBJ2-4, with TRBD1 matching 11 bases. CDR1 LGHNA and CDR2 YNFKEQ come from the germline V gene. The V and J ends lost 1 base and 5 bases, in that order; junction bases with no gene match: 4. This CDR3 is built from 16 residues. CDR3 region: CASSQGGTGGENIQYF. The CDR3 DNA reads as TGTGCCAGCAGCCAAGGCGGGACAGGGGGGGAAAACATTCAGTACTTC.

This clonotype showed up just a few times. This chain uses TRBV3-1 with TRBJ2-3; 9 bases map to TRBD2. Germline CDR1 and CDR2: LGHDT and YNNKEL (reference sequence). The CDR3 is made up of 16 amino acids. Trimming cost V 2 bases and J 1 base; bases outside gene matches: 4. The CDR3 region has the DNA TGTGCCAGCAGCCAACTTGTAGCGGGAGGCACAGATACGCAGTATTTT. Its protein product is CASSQLVAGGTDTQYF.

The chain combines TRBV4-3 with TRBJ2-4; 8 bases fit TRBD1. CDR3 length: 13 amino acids. Germline V gene sequence: CDR1 LGHNA, CDR2 YSLEER. The V and J ends lost 0 bases and 11 bases, in that order; junction bases with no gene match: 3. Here the CDR3 reads CASSQDRGRVQYF. The DNA for the CDR3 is TGCGCCAGCAGCCAAGACAGGGGGCGCGTTCAGTACTTC.

The chain joins TRBV20-1 to TRBJ1-2; D ambiguous. Trimming left V 5 bases short and J 4 bases short, with 14 bases between. The CDR3 runs to 13 residues. Per germline, CDR1 DFQATT and CDR2 SNEGSKA (reference sequence). The CDR3: CSAQDRRGYGYTF. As DNA, the CDR3 is TGCAGTGCTCAGGACCGCCGGGGCTATGGCTACACCTTC.

V gene TRBV10-3 combines with J gene TRBJ1-2, with TRBD1 matching over 7 bases. CDR1 and CDR2 from the germline V gene are ENHRY and SYGVKD. V lost 10 bases and J lost 6; bases outside the gene matches: 5. This CDR3 comprises 11 residues. CDR3 nucleotide sequence: TGTGCCACACAGGGGATCGATGGCTACACCTTC. This sequence encodes CATQGIDGYTF.

The rearrangement joins TRBV20-1 to TRBJ2-5; 8 bases line up with TRBD2. The CDR3 loop spans 14 amino acids. Trimming removed 3 bases from V and 5 bases from J; junction bases left unmatched: 8. Germline values: CDR1 DFQATT, CDR2 SNEGSKA (reference sequence). In DNA form, the CDR3 reads TGCAGTGCTAGCGGGGGGGCCTCCGGGGAGACCCAGTACTTC. Protein sequence: CSASGGASGETQYF.

The chain couples TRBV6-1 to TRBJ2-5; D perhaps matches TRBD2 (7 bases). Deletions cut 6 bases from V and 5 bases from J, with 19 bases between. Germline assignment: CDR1 MNHNS and CDR2 SASEGT. CDR3 size: 15 residues. The CDR3 DNA reads TGTGCCAGCAGCCCTGGGTGGGGGGGGGCTGAGACCCAGTACTTC. This sequence encodes CASSPGWGGAETQYF.

V and J are TRBV14 and TRBJ2-1; D is possibly TRBD2 (5 bases). The germline V and J ends were trimmed by 1 base and 2 bases, with 15 bases remaining between them. The germline V gene has CDR1 SGHDN and CDR2 FVKESK. CDR3 length: 17 amino acids. The CDR3: CASSQAFRAGPYNEQFF. The CDR3 bases are TGTGCCAGCAGCCAAGCGTTCCGCGCGGGCCCCTACAATGAGCAGTTCTTC.

Ten or more counts support this clonotype. The chain has TRBV5-1 and TRBJ2-5; D unclear. V lost 9 bases, J lost 5 bases, and 17 bases lay in between. The germline CDR1 and CDR2 sequences are SGHRS and YFSETQ. The CDR3 totals 13 residues. CDR3 in DNA: TGCGCCACCCGCAAGGATATGGGGGAGACCCAGTACTTC. Translating gives CATRKDMGETQYF.

CDR3 nucleotides: TGTGCCAGCAGTTACTCGCAAAGGGGGAGTCAGCCCCAGCATTTT. The encoded protein is CASSYSQRGSQPQHF. The chain carries TRBV6-2 or TRBV6-3 and TRBJ1-5; a weak D match, TRBD1 (6 bases). CDR3 length: 15 residues. CDR1 and CDR2 (germline): MNHEY, SVGEGT. V lost 0 bases to trimming and J lost 6 bases, with 12 bases between them.

This CDR3 reads CASSTVGTGTEAFF. The CDR3 DNA is TGTGCCAGCAGCACAGTGGGGACAGGGACTGAAGCTTTCTTT. The chain couples TRBV9 to TRBJ1-1, with 9 bases aligning to TRBD1. Germline CDR1 and CDR2: SGDLS and YYNGEE. This CDR3 comprises 14 residues. Trimming at V came to 4 bases and at J to 5 bases, leaving 6 bases not matched to a gene.

A few counts support this clonotype. The chain uses TRBV9 and TRBJ1-6; 9 bases map to TRBD1. Germline V CDR1 and CDR2: SGDLS, YYNGEE. The V gene end was trimmed by 3 bases and the J gene end by 9 bases; junction bases not matched to a gene: 13. CDR3 length equals 17 residues. As DNA, the CDR3 is TGTGCCAGCAGCGCTGGAACCGGACAGGGGTGGTTTTCACCCCTCCACTTT. Residues: CASSAGTGQGWFSPLHF.

V gene TRBV4-2 combines with J gene TRBJ1-6; D is ambiguous. The germline CDR1 and CDR2 sequences are LGHNA and YNFKEQ. The CDR3 has 15 residues. Trimming stripped 5 bases from V and 8 bases from J, with 16 bases between. CDR3 sequence reads: CASSSDVGPDSPLHF. The DNA of the CDR3 is TGTGCCAGCAGCTCAGACGTAGGGCCCGATTCACCCCTCCACTTT.

This clonotype was seen at least ten times. This chain joins TRBV20-1 and TRBJ2-1, with 7 bases matching TRBD2. Trimming removed 3 bases from V and 0 bases from J; junction bases left unmatched: 5. Germline CDR1 and CDR2: DFQATT and SNEGSKA (reference sequence). The CDR3 sequence is 15 residues long. This CDR3 reads CSARPLAVSYNEQFF. The DNA for the CDR3 is TGCAGTGCTAGGCCCCTAGCGGTCTCCTACAATGAGCAGTTCTTC.

This rearrangement joins TRBV5-5 to TRBJ1-4; TRBD1 matches at 7 bases. The CDR3 sequence is 18 residues long. J gave up 3 bases and V 5 bases, and 16 bases lay outside the gene matches. Germline CDR1 and CDR2: SGHKS and YYEKEE (reference sequence). The chain's CDR3 is CASRRQGGTRMANEKLFF. The CDR3 coding sequence is TGTGCCAGCAGGAGACAGGGAGGGACTAGGATGGCTAATGAAAAACTGTTTTTT.

This clonotype was seen ten or more times. The chain recombines TRBV4-3 with TRBJ2-3; perhaps TRBD2 as D (5 bases). The CDR3 totals 14 residues. Deletions cut 3 bases from V and 4 bases from J, with 11 bases between. Germline loops: CDR1 LGHNA, CDR2 YSLEER. The CDR3 DNA is TGCGCCAGCAGCCAGAGCGGTCCCCCAGATACGCAGTATTTT. Translating it yields CASSQSGPPDTQYF.

This chain connects TRBV27 to TRBJ1-5; weak D call: TRBD1 (5 bases). V lost 4 bases and J lost 6, with 13 bases in between. Germline CDR1 MNHEY, CDR2 SMNVEV (reference sequence). This CDR3 spans 14 amino acids. DNA for the CDR3: TGTGCCAGCAGTTCCCCGGGGACTCTTCAGCCCCAGCATTTT. Translated, it gives CASSSPGTLQPQHF.

This clonotype was counted at least ten times. This chain connects TRBV5-1 to TRBJ1-1; D not resolved. There are 14 residues in the CDR3. V was pared by 4 bases and J by 2 bases, with 12 bases between. The germline CDR1 and CDR2 sequences are SGHRS and YFSETQ. DNA for the CDR3: TGCGCCAGCAGCCCACCGGGCCTAAACACTGAAGCTTTCTTT. Protein sequence: CASSPPGLNTEAFF.

This clonotype showed up just a few times. The chain couples TRBV7-8 to TRBJ1-1; 7 bases are shared with TRBD1. Unmatched junction bases numbered 5, after V lost 5 bases and J lost 8 bases. The germline CDR1 and CDR2 sequences are SGHVS and FQNEAQ. The CDR3 extends over 12 amino acids. The CDR3 sequence: CASSLPDREAFF. The CDR3 bases are TGTGCCAGCAGCCTCCCGGACAGGGAAGCTTTCTTT. Full variable domain (rest looked up from reference TRBV7-8 and TRBJ1-1): GAGVSQSPRYKVAKRGQDVALRCDPISGHVSLFWYQQALGQGPEFLTYFQNEAQLDKSGLPSDRFFAERPEGSVSTLKIQRTQQEDSAVYLCASSLPDREAFFGQGTRLTVV.

This clonotype has a count of ten or more. This chain joins TRBV5-1 and TRBJ2-3, with a weak D call TRBD2 (6 bases). The CDR3 is 15 amino acids. V was clipped by 4 bases and J by 2 bases, with 14 bases between them. In germline, CDR1 is SGHRS, CDR2 YFSETQ. CDR3 residues: CASSPGRGNTDTQYF. As DNA, the CDR3 is TGCGCCAGCAGCCCGGGACGGGGGAACACAGATACGCAGTATTTT.